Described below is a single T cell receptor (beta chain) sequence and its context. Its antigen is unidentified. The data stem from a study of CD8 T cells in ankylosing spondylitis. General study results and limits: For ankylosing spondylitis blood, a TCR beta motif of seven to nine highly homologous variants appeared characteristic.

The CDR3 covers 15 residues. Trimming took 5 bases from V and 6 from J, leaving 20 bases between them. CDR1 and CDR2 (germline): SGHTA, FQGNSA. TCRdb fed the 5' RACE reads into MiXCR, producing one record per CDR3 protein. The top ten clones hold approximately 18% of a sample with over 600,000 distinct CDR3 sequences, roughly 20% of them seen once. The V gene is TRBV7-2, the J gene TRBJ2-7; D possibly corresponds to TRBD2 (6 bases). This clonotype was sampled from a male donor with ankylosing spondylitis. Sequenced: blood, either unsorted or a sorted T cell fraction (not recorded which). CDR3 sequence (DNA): TGTGCCAGCAGCCCACGTTCGGGGACTGGGGTCGAGCAGTACTTC. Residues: CASSPRSGTGVEQYF.